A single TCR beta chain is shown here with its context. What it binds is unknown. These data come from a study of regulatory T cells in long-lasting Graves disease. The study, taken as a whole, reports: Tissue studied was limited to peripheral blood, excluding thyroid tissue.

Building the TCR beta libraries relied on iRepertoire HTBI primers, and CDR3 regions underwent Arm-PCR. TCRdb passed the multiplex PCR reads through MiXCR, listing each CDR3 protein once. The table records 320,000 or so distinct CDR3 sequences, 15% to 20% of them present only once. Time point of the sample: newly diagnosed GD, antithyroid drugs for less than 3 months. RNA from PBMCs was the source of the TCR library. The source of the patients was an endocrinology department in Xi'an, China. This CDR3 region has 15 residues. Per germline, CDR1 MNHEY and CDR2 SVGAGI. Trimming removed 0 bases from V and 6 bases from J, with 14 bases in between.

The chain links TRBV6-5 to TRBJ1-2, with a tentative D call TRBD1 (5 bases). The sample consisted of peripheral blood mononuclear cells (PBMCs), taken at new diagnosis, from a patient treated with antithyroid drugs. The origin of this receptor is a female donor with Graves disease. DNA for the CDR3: TGTGCCAGCAGTTACTCGACGGGGCCCGCGGATGGCTACACCTTC. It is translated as CASSYSTGPADGYTF.